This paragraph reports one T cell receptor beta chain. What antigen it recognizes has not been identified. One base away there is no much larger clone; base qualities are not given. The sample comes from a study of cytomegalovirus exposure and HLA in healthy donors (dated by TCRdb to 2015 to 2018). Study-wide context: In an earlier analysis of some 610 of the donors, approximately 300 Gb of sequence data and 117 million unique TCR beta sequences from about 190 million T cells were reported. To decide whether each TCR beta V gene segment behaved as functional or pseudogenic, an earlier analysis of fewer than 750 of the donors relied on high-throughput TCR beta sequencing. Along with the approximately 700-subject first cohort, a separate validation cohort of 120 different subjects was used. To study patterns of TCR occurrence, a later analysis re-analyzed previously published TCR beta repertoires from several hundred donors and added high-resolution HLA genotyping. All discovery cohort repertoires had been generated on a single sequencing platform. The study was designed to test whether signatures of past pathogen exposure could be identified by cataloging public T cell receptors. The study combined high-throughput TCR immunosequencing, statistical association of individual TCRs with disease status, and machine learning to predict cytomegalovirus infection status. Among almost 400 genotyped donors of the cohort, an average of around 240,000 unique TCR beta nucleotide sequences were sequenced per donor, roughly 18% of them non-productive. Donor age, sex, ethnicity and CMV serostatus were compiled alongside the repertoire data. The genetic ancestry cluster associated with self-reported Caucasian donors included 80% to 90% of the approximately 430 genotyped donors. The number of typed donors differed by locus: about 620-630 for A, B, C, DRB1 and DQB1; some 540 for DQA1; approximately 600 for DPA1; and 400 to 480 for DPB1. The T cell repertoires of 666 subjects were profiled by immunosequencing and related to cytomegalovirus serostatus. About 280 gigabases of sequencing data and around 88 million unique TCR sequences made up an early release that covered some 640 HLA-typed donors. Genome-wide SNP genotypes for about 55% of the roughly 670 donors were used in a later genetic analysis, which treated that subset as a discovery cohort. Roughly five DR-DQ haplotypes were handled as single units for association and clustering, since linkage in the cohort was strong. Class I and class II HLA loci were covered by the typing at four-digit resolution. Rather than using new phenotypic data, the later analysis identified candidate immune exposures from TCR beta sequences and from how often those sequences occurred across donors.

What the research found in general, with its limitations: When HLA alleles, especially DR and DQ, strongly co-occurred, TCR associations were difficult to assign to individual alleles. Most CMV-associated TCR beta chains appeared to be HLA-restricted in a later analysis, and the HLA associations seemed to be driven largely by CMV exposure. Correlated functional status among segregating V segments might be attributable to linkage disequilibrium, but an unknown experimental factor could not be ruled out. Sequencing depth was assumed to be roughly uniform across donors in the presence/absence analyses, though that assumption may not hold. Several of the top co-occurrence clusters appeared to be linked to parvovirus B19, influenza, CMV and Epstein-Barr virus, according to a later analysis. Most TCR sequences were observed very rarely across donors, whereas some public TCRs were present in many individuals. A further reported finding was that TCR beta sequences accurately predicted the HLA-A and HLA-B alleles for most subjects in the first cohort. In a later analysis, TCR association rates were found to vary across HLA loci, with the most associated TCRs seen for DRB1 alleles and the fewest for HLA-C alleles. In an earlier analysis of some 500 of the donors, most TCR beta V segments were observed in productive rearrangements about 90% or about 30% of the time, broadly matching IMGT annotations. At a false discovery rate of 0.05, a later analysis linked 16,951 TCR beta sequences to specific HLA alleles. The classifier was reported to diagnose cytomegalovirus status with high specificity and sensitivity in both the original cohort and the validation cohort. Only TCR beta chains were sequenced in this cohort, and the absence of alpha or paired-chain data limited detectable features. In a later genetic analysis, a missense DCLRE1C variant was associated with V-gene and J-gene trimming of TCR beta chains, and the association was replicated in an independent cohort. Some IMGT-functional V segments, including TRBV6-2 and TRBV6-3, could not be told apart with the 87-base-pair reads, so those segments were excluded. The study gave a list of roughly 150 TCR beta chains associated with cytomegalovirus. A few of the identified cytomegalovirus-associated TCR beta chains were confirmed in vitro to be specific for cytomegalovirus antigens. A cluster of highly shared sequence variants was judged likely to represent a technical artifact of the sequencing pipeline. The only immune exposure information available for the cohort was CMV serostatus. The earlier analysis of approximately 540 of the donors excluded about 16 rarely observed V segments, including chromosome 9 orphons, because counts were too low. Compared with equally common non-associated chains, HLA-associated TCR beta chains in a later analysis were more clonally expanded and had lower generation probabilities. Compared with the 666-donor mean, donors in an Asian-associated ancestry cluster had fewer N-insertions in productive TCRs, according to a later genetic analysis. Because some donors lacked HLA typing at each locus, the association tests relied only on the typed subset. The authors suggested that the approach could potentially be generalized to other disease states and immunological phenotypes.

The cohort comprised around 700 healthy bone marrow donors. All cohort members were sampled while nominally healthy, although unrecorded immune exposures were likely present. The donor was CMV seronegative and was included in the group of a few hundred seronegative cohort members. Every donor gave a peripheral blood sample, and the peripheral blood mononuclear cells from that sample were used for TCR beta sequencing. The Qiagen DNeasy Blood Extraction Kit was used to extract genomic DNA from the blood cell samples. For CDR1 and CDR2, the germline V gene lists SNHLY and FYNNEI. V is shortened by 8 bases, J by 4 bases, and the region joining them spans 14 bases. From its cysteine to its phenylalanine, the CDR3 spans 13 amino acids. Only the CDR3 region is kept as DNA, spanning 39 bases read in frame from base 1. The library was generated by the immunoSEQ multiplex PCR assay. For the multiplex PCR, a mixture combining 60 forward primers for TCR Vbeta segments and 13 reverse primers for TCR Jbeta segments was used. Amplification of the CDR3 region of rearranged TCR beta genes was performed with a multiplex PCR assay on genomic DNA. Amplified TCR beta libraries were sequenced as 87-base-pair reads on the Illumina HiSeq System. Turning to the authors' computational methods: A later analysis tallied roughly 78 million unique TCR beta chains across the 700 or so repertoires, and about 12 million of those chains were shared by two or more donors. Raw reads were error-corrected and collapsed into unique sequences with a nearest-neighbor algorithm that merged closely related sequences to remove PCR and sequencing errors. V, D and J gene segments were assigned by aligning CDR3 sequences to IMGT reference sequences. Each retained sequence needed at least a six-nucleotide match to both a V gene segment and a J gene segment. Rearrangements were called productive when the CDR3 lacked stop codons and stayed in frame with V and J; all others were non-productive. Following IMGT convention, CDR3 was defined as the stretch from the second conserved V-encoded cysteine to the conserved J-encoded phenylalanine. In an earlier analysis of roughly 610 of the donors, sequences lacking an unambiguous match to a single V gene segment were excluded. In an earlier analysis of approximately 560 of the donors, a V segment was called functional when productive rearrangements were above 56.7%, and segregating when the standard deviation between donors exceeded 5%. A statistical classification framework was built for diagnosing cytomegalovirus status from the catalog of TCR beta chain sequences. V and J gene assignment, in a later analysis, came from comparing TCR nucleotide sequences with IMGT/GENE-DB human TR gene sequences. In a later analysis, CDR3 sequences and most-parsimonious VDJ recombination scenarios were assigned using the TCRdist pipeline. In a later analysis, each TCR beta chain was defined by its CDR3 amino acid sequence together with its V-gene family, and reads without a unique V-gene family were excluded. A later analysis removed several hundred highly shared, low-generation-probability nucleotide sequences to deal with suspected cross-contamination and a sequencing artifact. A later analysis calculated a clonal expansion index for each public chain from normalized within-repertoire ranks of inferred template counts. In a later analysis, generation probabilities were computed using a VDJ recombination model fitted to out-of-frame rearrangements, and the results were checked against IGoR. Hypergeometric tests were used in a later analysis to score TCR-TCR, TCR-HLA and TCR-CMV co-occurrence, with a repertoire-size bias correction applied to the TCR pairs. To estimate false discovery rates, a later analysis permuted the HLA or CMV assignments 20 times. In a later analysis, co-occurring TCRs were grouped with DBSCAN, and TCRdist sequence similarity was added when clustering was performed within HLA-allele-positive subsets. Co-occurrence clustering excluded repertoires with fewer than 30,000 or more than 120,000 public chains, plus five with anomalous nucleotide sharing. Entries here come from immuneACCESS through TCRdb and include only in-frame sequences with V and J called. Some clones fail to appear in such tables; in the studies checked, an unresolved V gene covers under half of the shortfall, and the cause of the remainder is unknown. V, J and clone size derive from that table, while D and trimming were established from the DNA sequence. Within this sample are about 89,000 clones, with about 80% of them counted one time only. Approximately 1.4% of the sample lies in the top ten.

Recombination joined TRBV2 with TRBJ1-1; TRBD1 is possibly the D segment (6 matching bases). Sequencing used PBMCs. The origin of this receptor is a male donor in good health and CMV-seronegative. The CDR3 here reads CASAGDASTEAFF. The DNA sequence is TGTGCCAGCGCAGGGGATGCTAGCACTGAAGCTTTCTTT.